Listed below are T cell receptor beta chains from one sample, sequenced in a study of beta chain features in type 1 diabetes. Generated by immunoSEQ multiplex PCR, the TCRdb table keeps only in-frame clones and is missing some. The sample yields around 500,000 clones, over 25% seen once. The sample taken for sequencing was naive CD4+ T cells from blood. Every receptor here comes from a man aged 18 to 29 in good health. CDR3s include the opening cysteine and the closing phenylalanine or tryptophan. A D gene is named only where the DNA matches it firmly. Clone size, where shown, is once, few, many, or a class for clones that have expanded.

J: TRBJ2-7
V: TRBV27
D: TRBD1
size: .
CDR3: CASSLYGAQGAHEQYF
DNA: TGTGCCAGCAGTTTGTACGGGGCCCAGGGGGCCCACGAGCAGTACTTC

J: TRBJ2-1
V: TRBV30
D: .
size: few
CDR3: CAWSDGAAKGQFF
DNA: TGTGCCTGGAGTGACGGGGCCGCTAAAGGGCAGTTCTTC

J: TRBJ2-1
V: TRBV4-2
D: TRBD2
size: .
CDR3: CASSATLAGGPDEQFF
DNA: TGTGCCAGCAGCGCCACCCTAGCGGGAGGGCCCGATGAGCAGTTCTTC

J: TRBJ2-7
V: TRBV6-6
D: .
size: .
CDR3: CASSLEGYEQYF
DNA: TGTGCCAGCAGCCTAGAGGGGTACGAGCAGTACTTC

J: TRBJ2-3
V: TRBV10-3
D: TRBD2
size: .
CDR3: CAISLLAGASDTQYF
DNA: TGTGCCATCAGCCTACTAGCGGGAGCTTCAGATACGCAGTATTTT

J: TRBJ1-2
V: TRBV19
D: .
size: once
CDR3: CASSAGYGYTF
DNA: TGTGCCAGTAGTGCCGGCTATGGCTACACCTTC

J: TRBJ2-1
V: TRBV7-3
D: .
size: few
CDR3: CASSPGWYNEQFF
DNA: TGTGCCAGCAGCCCGGGATGGTACAATGAGCAGTTCTTC

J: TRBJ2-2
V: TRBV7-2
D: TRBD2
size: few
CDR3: CASGLAGETGELFF
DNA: TGTGCCAGCGGATTAGCGGGAGAGACCGGGGAGCTGTTTTTT

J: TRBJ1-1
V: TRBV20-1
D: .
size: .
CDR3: CSATKDTEAFF
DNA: TGCAGTGCAACCAAAGACACTGAAGCTTTCTTT

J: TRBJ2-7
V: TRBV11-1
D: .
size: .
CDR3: CASSLDNRFYEQYF
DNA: TGTGCCAGCAGCTTGGACAACAGATTCTACGAGCAGTACTTC

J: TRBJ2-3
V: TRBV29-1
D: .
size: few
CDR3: CSVERADTQYF
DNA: TGCAGCGTTGAAAGGGCAGATACGCAGTATTTT

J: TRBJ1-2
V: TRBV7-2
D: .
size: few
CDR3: CASSLHRVGHGYTF
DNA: TGTGCCAGCAGCCTTCACAGGGTCGGGCATGGCTACACCTTC

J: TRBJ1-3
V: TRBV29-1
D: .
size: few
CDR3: CSVSQGSGNTIYF
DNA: TGCAGCGTTTCGCAGGGTTCTGGAAACACCATATATTTT

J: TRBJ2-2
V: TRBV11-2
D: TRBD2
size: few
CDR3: CASVLSGRPGELFF
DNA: TGTGCCAGTGTTTTGAGCGGGAGACCCGGGGAGCTGTTTTTT

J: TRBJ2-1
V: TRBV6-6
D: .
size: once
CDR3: CASSYSSGTYNEQFF
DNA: TGTGCCAGCAGTTACTCTAGCGGAACCTACAATGAGCAGTTCTTC